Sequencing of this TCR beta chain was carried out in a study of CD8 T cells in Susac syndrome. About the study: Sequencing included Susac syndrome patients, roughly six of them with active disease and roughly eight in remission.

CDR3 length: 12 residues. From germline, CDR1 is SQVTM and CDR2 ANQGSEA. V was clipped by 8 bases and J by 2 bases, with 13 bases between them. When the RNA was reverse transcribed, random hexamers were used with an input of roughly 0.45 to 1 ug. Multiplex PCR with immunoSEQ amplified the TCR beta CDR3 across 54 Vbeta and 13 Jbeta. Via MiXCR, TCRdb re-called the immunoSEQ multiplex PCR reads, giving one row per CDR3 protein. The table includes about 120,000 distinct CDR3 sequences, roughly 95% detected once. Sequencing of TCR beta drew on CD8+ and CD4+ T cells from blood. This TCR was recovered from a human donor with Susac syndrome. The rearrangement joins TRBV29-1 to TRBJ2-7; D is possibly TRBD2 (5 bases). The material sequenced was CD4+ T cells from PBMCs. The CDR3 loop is CSIQDGTYEQYF. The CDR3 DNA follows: TGCAGCATACAAGACGGGACCTACGAGCAGTACTTC.